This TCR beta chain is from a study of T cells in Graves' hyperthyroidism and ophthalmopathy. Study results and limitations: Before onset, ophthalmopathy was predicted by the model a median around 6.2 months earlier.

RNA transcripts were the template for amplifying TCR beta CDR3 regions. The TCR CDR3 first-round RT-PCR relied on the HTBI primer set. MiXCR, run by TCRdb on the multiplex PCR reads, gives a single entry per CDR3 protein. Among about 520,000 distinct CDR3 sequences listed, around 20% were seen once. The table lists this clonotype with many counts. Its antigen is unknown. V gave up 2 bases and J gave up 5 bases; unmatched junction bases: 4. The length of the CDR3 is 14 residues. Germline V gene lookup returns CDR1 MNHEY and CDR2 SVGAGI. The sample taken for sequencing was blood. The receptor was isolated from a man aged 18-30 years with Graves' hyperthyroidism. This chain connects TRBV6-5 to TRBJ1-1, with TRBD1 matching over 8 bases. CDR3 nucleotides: TGTGCCAGCAGTTACGGCGACAGGGGAACTGAAGCTTTCTTT. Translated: CASSYGDRGTEAFF.